The 16 T cell receptor beta chains presented below share a single source sample, sequenced in a study of CXCR3-negative and CXCR3-positive naive CD8 T cells. UMI-labeled 5' RACE yielded the TRB cDNA libraries. TCRdb re-called the 5' RACE reads and shows each CDR3 protein once, DNA omitted. In all, the sample yields some 140,000 distinct CDR3 sequences. Their antigens are not known. Overall study findings and caveats: The TRB CDR3s that CXCR3-positive naive cells carried were more hydrophobic than those of CXCR3-negative naive cells.

The sample comprised naive CXCR3+ CD8+ T cells from blood. Subset given: CD45RO-CCR7+CD27+CD95- naive CD8+ T cells expressing CXCR3 (TNR3+). These receptors came from a human donor in good health. Some clones in this sample may be carry-over from other donors' samples.

The rearrangement uses TRBV7-9 and TRBJ2-1; TCRdb lists TRBD2, though no DNA is available to test this call. This CDR3 is built from 15 residues. The germline V gene encodes CDR1 SEHNR and CDR2 FQNEAQ (reference sequence). CDR3 sequence: CASSLRLAARDEQFF. Filled out from reference TRBV7-9 and TRBJ2-1, the complete variable domain reads DTGVSQNPRHKITKRGQNVTFRCDPISEHNRLYWYRQTLGQGPEFLTYFQNEAQLEKSRLLSDRFSAERPKGSFSTLEIQRTEQGDSAMYLCASSLRLAARDEQFFGPGTRLTVL.

The genes are TRBV28 and TRBJ2-7; the D call from TCRdb, TRBD1, cannot be confirmed without DNA. The length of the CDR3 is 15 residues. Per the germline V gene, CDR1 is MDHEN and CDR2 is SYDVKM. CDR3 region: CASSPGQGAGYEQYF.

This rearrangement joins TRBV7-8 to TRBJ2-3; without DNA, the TCRdb call of TRBD1 cannot be checked. CDR3 length equals 14 residues. Germline V gene data show CDR1 as SGHVS and CDR2 as FQNEAQ. The CDR3 reads CASSPDLGPDTQYF.

The gene calls are TRBV7-2 and TRBJ1-6; TCRdb's D call, TRBD1, is unchecked because there is no DNA. This CDR3 region has 15 residues. The V gene's germline CDR1 is SGHTA and CDR2 FQGNSA. The CDR3 region is CASSSGTGLGSPLHF. The full variable domain, completed using reference TRBV7-2 and TRBJ1-6, is GAGVSQSPSNKVTEKGKDVELRCDPISGHTALYWYRQSLGQGLEFLIYFQGNSAPDKSGLPSDRFSAERTGGSVSTLTIQRTQQEDSAVYLCASSSGTGLGSPLHFGNGTRLTVT.

The chain combines TRBV28 with TRBJ2-1; there is no DNA to check the TCRdb D call of TRBD2. This CDR3 has 14 residues. Germline V lookup: CDR1 MDHEN, CDR2 SYDVKM. The CDR3 loop is CASTLAGGGNEQFF. Full variable domain (missing parts from reference TRBV28 and TRBJ2-1): DVKVTQSSRYLVKRTGEKVFLECVQDMDHENMFWYRQDPGLGLRLIYFSYDVKMKEKGDIPEGYSVSREKKERFSLILESASTNQTSMYLCASTLAGGGNEQFFGPGTRLTVL.

The V and J genes are TRBV5-1 and TRBJ2-7; without DNA, the TCRdb call of TRBD1 cannot be checked. CDR1 is SGHRS and CDR2 is YFSETQ in the germline V gene. This CDR3 comprises 14 residues. Here the CDR3 reads CASSVTGSYYEQYF.

This sequence joins TRBV15 and TRBJ2-1; there is no DNA to check the TCRdb D call of TRBD2. The CDR3 loop spans 17 amino acids. Germline lookup yields CDR1 LNHNV and CDR2 YYDKDF (reference sequence). The CDR3 region is CATSRNLAGGPYNEQFF.

Here the CDR3 reads CASSPGHTDTQYF. This sequence joins TRBV18 and TRBJ2-3. Germline V lookup: CDR1 KGHSH, CDR2 LQKENI. The CDR3 contains 13 residues.

The genes are TRBV12-3 or TRBV12-4 and TRBJ1-2. The CDR3 covers 15 residues. The chain's CDR3 is CASSLTVSQEGGYTF.

This sequence joins TRBV29-1 and TRBJ2-1; TCRdb designates TRBD2, a call that cannot be tested without DNA. Per germline, CDR1 SQVTM and CDR2 ANQGSEA. The CDR3 is made up of 16 amino acids. Here the CDR3 reads CSVEDLLGGGGNEQFF.

The CDR3 sequence: CACSTGSHEQYF. V gene TRBV13 combines with J gene TRBJ2-7. Germline V gives CDR1 PRHDT, CDR2 FYEKMQ (reference sequence). The CDR3 covers 12 residues.

The J gene is TRBJ1-1, the V gene TRBV4-1. This CDR3 region has 15 residues. Germline values: CDR1 MGHRA, CDR2 YSYEKL. Here the CDR3 reads CASSQDDGEWTEAFF.

V usage is TRBV7-9 and J usage is TRBJ1-2; TCRdb calls TRBD1, which cannot be checked without DNA. Germline lookup yields CDR1 SEHNR and CDR2 FQNEAQ (reference sequence). CDR3 size: 15 residues. The CDR3 is CASSSATGFNAGYTF. Together with reference TRBV7-9 and TRBJ1-2, the CDR3 gives the full variable domain: DTGVSQNPRHKITKRGQNVTFRCDPISEHNRLYWYRQTLGQGPEFLTYFQNEAQLEKSRLLSDRFSAERPKGSFSTLEIQRTEQGDSAMYLCASSSATGFNAGYTFGSGTRLTVV.

This chain links TRBV5-6 with TRBJ2-2. CDR1 SGHDT and CDR2 YYEEEE come from the germline V gene. CDR3 size: 13 residues. CDR3 sequence reads: CASSFVGTGELFF.

The rearrangement links TRBV4-1 to TRBJ1-1; TCRdb's D gene call, TRBD1, goes unchecked for lack of DNA. CDR1 is MGHRA and CDR2 is YSYEKL in the germline V gene. This CDR3 spans 14 amino acids. The CDR3 sequence: CASRQEGQGTEAFF.

The chain is built from TRBV28 and TRBJ2-7; TCRdb proposes TRBD2, but this gene call is untestable without DNA. The CDR3 is 14 amino acids. Germline V lookup: CDR1 MDHEN, CDR2 SYDVKM. The CDR3 loop reads CASSVLAGLEEQYF.